This entry is about one T cell receptor beta chain. Antigen unknown. Here immunoSEQ multiplex PCR was the method, and the copy in TCRdb shows in-frame clones only, minus some. The data hold about 9,300 clones, with about 71% observed a single time. The data stem from a study of tumor-infiltrating lymphocytes in localized non-small cell lung cancer. On the study more broadly: Patients included smokers and never-smokers with various histologies, some sampled after neoadjuvant chemotherapy. Each patient gave resected tumor and non-adjacent uninvolved lung tissue. General study points: Different pieces of the same tissue were used for each assay.

CDR1 MGHRA and CDR2 YSYEKL come from the germline V gene. The CDR3 contains 13 residues. V was shortened by 5 bases and J by 4 bases, with 12 bases between the two germline ends. The TCR was taken from a human donor with non-small cell lung cancer. The chain employs TRBV4-1 and TRBJ2-7; no clear D gene. The sequenced sample consisted of uninvolved lung tissue not adjacent to the tumor. CDR3 sequence (DNA): TGCGCCAGCAGCTACCAAGAGAGGTACGAGCAGTACTTC. This codes for CASSYQERYEQYF.